This TCR beta chain was observed in a study of cytomegalovirus exposure and HLA in healthy donors. Study-level findings and limits: 87-base-pair reads could not separate some V segments, including TRBV6-2 and TRBV6-3. Sequencing had likely introduced a cluster of highly shared sequence variants as an artifact. Reports showed the classifier diagnosing cytomegalovirus status with high specificity and sensitivity.

As concerns this clone: The antigen is unknown.

Primers included in the PCR were 60 Vbeta and 13 Jbeta primers. Repertoires were generated with immunoSEQ multiplex PCR, while TCRdb's copy carries only in-frame clones and drops some. Of about 190,000 clones listed, around 85% are singletons. This CDR3 comprises 14 residues. Germline assignment: CDR1 LGHNA and CDR2 YSLEER. The V end was cut by 0 bases, the J end by 6 bases, with 11 bases between. This receptor was identified in a man in his late teens or twenties in good health and CMV-seronegative. Material: PBMCs. V is TRBV4-3 and J is TRBJ1-1; D is possibly TRBD1 (6 bases). CDR3 protein: CASSQEAGDAEAFF. The CDR3 DNA sequence: TGCGCCAGCAGCCAAGAGGCAGGGGATGCTGAAGCTTTCTTT.